Listed here is a single T cell receptor (beta chain). These data come from a study of OX40 agonist ivuxolimab in advanced cancers. Overall study context: Patients achieving partial responses numbered three: one hepatocellular carcinoma case and two cutaneous melanoma cases.

The J segment lost 5 bases and the V segment lost 1 base, leaving 10 bases of the junction unmatched. The V gene's germline CDR1 is LNHDA and CDR2 SQIVND (reference sequence). This CDR3 has 16 residues. Sequenced by immunoSEQ multiplex PCR; TCRdb stores in-frame clones only, minus some. The table records some 70,000 clones, around 86% of them present only once. The sequencing used CD4+ or CD8+ T cells sorted from blood, collected in a trial of the OX40 agonist ivuxolimab. The chain joins TRBV19 to TRBJ2-5; 7 bases line up with TRBD1. The TCR originated in an adult with an advanced solid tumor such as melanoma, head and neck, liver or kidney cancer. CDR3 amino acids: CASSIAGQTGWETQYF. CDR3 sequence (DNA): TGTGCCAGTAGTATAGCTGGGCAGACAGGGTGGGAGACCCAGTACTTC. Variable domain in full (rest from reference TRBV19 and TRBJ2-5): DGGITQSPKYLFRKEGQNVTLSCEQNLNHDAMYWYRQDPGQGLRLIYYSQIVNDFQKGDIAEGYSVSREKKESFPLTVTSAQKNPTAFYLCASSIAGQTGWETQYFGPGTRLLVL.